The 10 T cell receptor beta chains below were found in one sample sequenced in a study of CD8 T cells in seronegative destructive rheumatoid arthritis (dated by TCRdb to about 2020). The method behind the library was the immunoSEQ multiplex PCR assay. As stored in TCRdb, this immuneACCESS dataset retains in-frame rearrangements with V and J assigned. A fraction of the clones does not appear; measured against another copy, unresolved V genes explain less than half of the discrepancy, and the remainder lacks a known reason. Recorded for this sample are roughly 13,000 clones; 83% of them occurred a single time. Over 25% of the sample is held by the ten biggest clonotypes. The source material was CD8+ T cells from blood. Receptors originate from a woman in her thirties or forties with seronegative destructive rheumatoid arthritis.

In this sample, this clone turned up once. The J gene is TRBJ2-2, the V gene TRBV7-9, with TRBD1 as a possible D gene (6 bases). Trimming took 5 bases from V and 2 from J, leaving 12 bases between them. The CDR3 covers 15 residues. Germline CDR1 is SEHNR and CDR2 is FQNEAQ (reference sequence). CDR3 sequence reads: CASSPWDTNTGELFF. CDR3 DNA sequence: TGTGCCAGCAGCCCATGGGACACCAACACCGGGGAGCTGTTTTTT.

This chain connects TRBV30 to TRBJ1-2; D gene ambiguous. Germline CDR1 reads GTSNPN; CDR2 reads SVGIG (reference sequence). V shed 5 bases and J shed 2 bases, with 6 bases lying between them. This CDR3 has 11 amino acids. CDR3 nucleotide sequence: TGTGCCTGGCGGGAGAACTATGGCTACACCTTC. This translates into CAWRENYGYTF.

This chain uses TRBV7-8 with TRBJ2-7; TRBD1 matches 7 bases. Germline loops: CDR1 SGHVS, CDR2 FQNEAQ. The V segment lost 5 bases and the J segment 2 bases; nucleotides outside the gene matches: 6. The CDR3 consists of 14 residues. The CDR3, as DNA: TGTGCCAGCAGCGTCACCGGGACAGCCTACGAGCAGTACTTC. It yields the protein CASSVTGTAYEQYF. Variable domain in full (rest from reference TRBV7-8 and TRBJ2-7): GAGVSQSPRYKVAKRGQDVALRCDPISGHVSLFWYQQALGQGPEFLTYFQNEAQLDKSGLPSDRFFAERPEGSVSTLKIQRTQQEDSAVYLCASSVTGTAYEQYFGPGTRLTVT.

As regards this clone: The junction differs from germline at one of its ends, possibly a read error. The chain has TRBV7-9 and TRBJ1-2; the D is unclear. Germline CDR1 reads SEHNR; CDR2 reads FQNEAQ (reference sequence). CDR3 length: 12 amino acids. Here the CDR3 DNA reads TGTGCCAGCCTCAACCTCGGACTCCCAGTGGCCTTC. Translating it yields CASLNLGLPVAF.

The V call is TRBV6-1, the J call TRBJ2-7; a weak D match, TRBD1 (6 bases). Per the germline V gene, CDR1 is MNHNS and CDR2 is SASEGT. The V end was cut by 0 bases, the J end by 3 bases, with 15 bases between. The length of the CDR3 is 16 residues. Here the CDR3 reads CASSEAVGTRVYEQYV. The DNA of the CDR3 is TGTGCCAGCAGTGAAGCAGTGGGGACACGGGTCTACGAGCAGTACGTC.

This chain joins TRBV7-9 and TRBJ1-2; 7 nucleotides agree with TRBD1. The CDR3 consists of 15 residues. The J segment lost 2 bases and the V segment lost 2 bases, leaving 5 bases of the junction unmatched. Germline V gene sequence: CDR1 SEHNR, CDR2 FQNEAQ (reference sequence). The CDR3 protein is CASSLWTGSNYGYTF. CDR3 nucleotide sequence: TGTGCCAGCAGCTTATGGACAGGATCCAACTATGGCTACACCTTC.

The rearrangement joins TRBV5-6 to TRBJ2-1; 8 nucleotides agree with TRBD1. CDR1 and CDR2 from the germline V gene are SGHDT and YYEEEE. The CDR3 is made up of 11 amino acids. Trimming took 0 bases from V and 15 from J; bases not matched to a gene: 2. The chain's CDR3 is CASSLGTGTFF. The CDR3 DNA is TGTGCCAGCAGCTTGGGGACAGGGACGTTCTTC.

The chain is built from TRBV9 and TRBJ2-2, with 8 bases aligning to TRBD2. Unmatched junction bases numbered 8, after V lost 4 bases and J lost 3 bases. Per the germline V gene, CDR1 is SGDLS and CDR2 is YYNGEE. The CDR3 is 16 amino acids. The DNA of the CDR3 is TGTGCCAGCAGCACCTGGGCGGGGGGATACACCGGGGAGCTGTTTTTT. Its translation is CASSTWAGGYTGELFF.

The rearrangement joins TRBV9 to TRBJ2-7; 7 bases agree with TRBD1. The CDR3 contains 15 residues. Germline CDR1 reads SGDLS; CDR2 reads YYNGEE. V gave up 5 bases and J gave up 5 bases; unmatched junction bases: 13. The CDR3 region has the DNA TGTGCCAGCAGTAAAACCCAACAGGGGTGGGACGAGCAGTACTTC. As protein: CASSKTQQGWDEQYF. The full variable domain, rest sourced from reference TRBV9 and TRBJ2-7, is DSGVTQTPKHLITATGQRVTLRCSPRSGDLSVYWYQQSLDQGLQFLIQYYNGEERAKGNILERFSAQQFPDLHSELNLSSLELGDSALYFCASSKTQQGWDEQYFGPGTRLTVT.

This rearrangement joins TRBV7-9 to TRBJ1-2; D is uncertain. This CDR3 region has 15 residues. Trimming left V 5 bases short and J 6 bases short, with 19 bases between. Germline loops: CDR1 SEHNR, CDR2 FQNEAQ (reference sequence). The CDR3 protein is CASSQAGGRIDGYTF. The CDR3, as DNA: TGTGCCAGCAGCCAGGCGGGCGGCCGGATCGATGGCTACACCTTC. Full variable domain (outside the CDR3, taken from reference TRBV7-9 and TRBJ1-2): DTGVSQNPRHKITKRGQNVTFRCDPISEHNRLYWYRQTLGQGPEFLTYFQNEAQLEKSRLLSDRFSAERPKGSFSTLEIQRTEQGDSAMYLCASSQAGGRIDGYTFGSGTRLTVV.